Listed below are T cell receptor beta chains from one sample, sequenced in a study of T cells in Graves' hyperthyroidism and ophthalmopathy. MiXCR, applied by TCRdb to the multiplex PCR reads, yields one record per CDR3 protein. The table has around 200,000 distinct CDR3 sequences, about 16% seen once; the top ten hold about 41%. The sample comprised blood. These receptors were taken from a man aged 40-49 years with Graves' hyperthyroidism. Each CDR3 is given with its conserved first and last residue. The D gene is left open where the match is weak. Not all rows give a size; the values are once, few, many and, for expanded clones, a class.

v_gene: TRBV4-2
d_gene: TRBD1
j_gene: TRBJ1-5
abundance: few
CDR3nt: TGTGCCAGCAGCCGTGGGACAGCGGGCATCGATCAGCCCCAGCATTTT
CDR3aa: CASSRGTAGIDQPQHF

v_gene: TRBV20-1
d_gene: .
j_gene: TRBJ2-7
abundance: many
CDR3nt: TGCAGTGCTAGAGGGGATAGCGGATTCTCCTACGAGCAGTACTTC
CDR3aa: CSARGDSGFSYEQYF

v_gene: TRBV20-1
d_gene: TRBD1
j_gene: TRBJ2-7
abundance: .
CDR3nt: TGCAGTGCTGGGACAGGTTTCGGAGGCTACGAGCAGTACTTC
CDR3aa: CSAGTGFGGYEQYF

v_gene: TRBV7-9
d_gene: .
j_gene: TRBJ2-1
abundance: many
CDR3nt: TGTGCCAGCAGCTTAGGTACTTCGGGTGAGCAGTTCTTC
CDR3aa: CASSLGTSGEQFF

v_gene: TRBV6-2/TRBV6-3
d_gene: TRBD1
j_gene: TRBJ2-2
abundance: .
CDR3nt: TGTGCCAGCATTTCACAGGGGGCCTCCGGGGAGCTGTTTTTT
CDR3aa: CASISQGASGELFF

v_gene: TRBV20-1
d_gene: .
j_gene: TRBJ1-4
abundance: few
CDR3nt: TGCAGTGCTGGAACGGGAAACACGGGAGAAAAACTGTTTTTT
CDR3aa: CSAGTGNTGEKLFF

v_gene: TRBV28
d_gene: .
j_gene: TRBJ1-5
abundance: .
CDR3nt: TGTGCCAGCAGTTTTTGGGGAGGGCAGCCCCAGCATTTT
CDR3aa: CASSFWGGQPQHF

v_gene: TRBV11-1
d_gene: TRBD2
j_gene: TRBJ2-7
abundance: few
CDR3nt: TGTGCCAGCAGCCCCGGACTAGCGGCGTCCTCCTACGAGCAGTACTTC
CDR3aa: CASSPGLAASSYEQYF

v_gene: TRBV5-1
d_gene: .
j_gene: TRBJ1-2
abundance: many
CDR3nt: TGCGCCAGCAGCTTGCGGGGACCCGCCCAGGACGGCTACACCTTC
CDR3aa: CASSLRGPAQDGYTF

v_gene: TRBV6-1
d_gene: TRBD1
j_gene: TRBJ2-7
abundance: few
CDR3nt: TGTGCCAGCAGTTTGAGGGACAGGGTCAGAGAGCAGTACTTC
CDR3aa: CASSLRDRVREQYF

v_gene: TRBV9
d_gene: .
j_gene: TRBJ2-3
abundance: few
CDR3nt: TGTGCCAGCAGCCCGAGACACTCTAGCGCAGATACGCAGTATTTT
CDR3aa: CASSPRHSSADTQYF

v_gene: TRBV5-6
d_gene: TRBD1
j_gene: TRBJ1-1
abundance: few
CDR3nt: TGTGCCAGCAGCTTGGCCCCCGCAGGGGGCACTGAAGCTTTCTTT
CDR3aa: CASSLAPAGGTEAFF

v_gene: TRBV7-6
d_gene: TRBD2
j_gene: TRBJ2-1
abundance: many
CDR3nt: TGTGCCAGCAGCGGGACTAGCGGGGTAAACAATGAGCAGTTCTTC
CDR3aa: CASSGTSGVNNEQFF

v_gene: TRBV20-1
d_gene: .
j_gene: TRBJ2-7
abundance: many
CDR3nt: TGCAGTGCTTCACTAACCATGAAAGACCTCTACGAGCAGTACTTC
CDR3aa: CSASLTMKDLYEQYF

v_gene: TRBV2
d_gene: TRBD2
j_gene: TRBJ2-3
abundance: few
CDR3nt: TGTGCCAGCAGTGATATGGCGGGGGGGGGGACAGATACGCAGTATTTT
CDR3aa: CASSDMAGGGTDTQYF

v_gene: TRBV7-9
d_gene: .
j_gene: TRBJ2-7
abundance: .
CDR3nt: TGTGCCAGCAGCTTTAACTTGGGGGATTACGAGCAGTACTTC
CDR3aa: CASSFNLGDYEQYF

v_gene: TRBV18
d_gene: TRBD2
j_gene: TRBJ2-1
abundance: .
CDR3nt: TGTGCCAGCTCACCCGTGGCGGGGGGGCATATTGAGCAGTTCTTC
CDR3aa: CASSPVAGGHIEQFF

v_gene: TRBV9
d_gene: .
j_gene: TRBJ2-2
abundance: few
CDR3nt: TGTGCCAGCAGCAATCAGGGGCCATGGGTATCCGGGGAGCTGTTTTTT
CDR3aa: CASSNQGPWVSGELFF

v_gene: TRBV18
d_gene: .
j_gene: TRBJ1-4
abundance: many
CDR3nt: TGTGCCAGCTCACCGCCAGGTGGGGGTGAAAAACTGTTTTTT
CDR3aa: CASSPPGGGEKLFF

v_gene: TRBV30
d_gene: TRBD1
j_gene: TRBJ2-7
abundance: many
CDR3nt: TGTGCCTGGAGCCGGGACAGCAACCACGAGCAGTACTTC
CDR3aa: CAWSRDSNHEQYF

v_gene: TRBV12-5
d_gene: .
j_gene: TRBJ2-7
abundance: .
CDR3nt: TGTGCTAGTGGTTTGTCCTTCCTAGCCGGAGGAACTTCCTACGAGCAGTACTTC
CDR3aa: CASGLSFLAGGTSYEQYF

v_gene: TRBV6-5
d_gene: .
j_gene: TRBJ2-7
abundance: .
CDR3nt: TGTGCCAGCAGTTACCCCACGGCCGGGTTCTACGAGCAGTACTTC
CDR3aa: CASSYPTAGFYEQYF

v_gene: TRBV20-1
d_gene: .
j_gene: TRBJ2-1
abundance: many
CDR3nt: TGCAGTGCATTGACAGGTTCCTACAATGAGCAGTTCTTC
CDR3aa: CSALTGSYNEQFF

v_gene: TRBV10-3
d_gene: .
j_gene: TRBJ2-3
abundance: few
CDR3nt: TGTGCCATCAGTGAGTCCGGAGTAGCGCAGTATTTT
CDR3aa: CAISESGVAQYF

v_gene: TRBV11-1
d_gene: .
j_gene: TRBJ2-3
abundance: many
CDR3nt: TGTGCCAGCAGCTTAGGTCTGACAATGTCAGATACGCAGTATTTT
CDR3aa: CASSLGLTMSDTQYF

v_gene: TRBV9
d_gene: TRBD1
j_gene: TRBJ1-2
abundance: .
CDR3nt: TGTGCCAGCAGCGTGACAGGGACTAACTATGGCTACACCTTC
CDR3aa: CASSVTGTNYGYTF

v_gene: TRBV2
d_gene: .
j_gene: TRBJ1-2
abundance: many
CDR3nt: TGTGCCAGCAGCGAGACAGGACCAAACTATGGCTACACCTTC
CDR3aa: CASSETGPNYGYTF

v_gene: TRBV4-3
d_gene: TRBD2
j_gene: TRBJ2-1
abundance: .
CDR3nt: TGCGCCAGCAGCCAAGATTGGAACGGGGGGGCCCACAATGAGCAGTTCTTC
CDR3aa: CASSQDWNGGAHNEQFF

v_gene: TRBV30
d_gene: TRBD2
j_gene: TRBJ2-7
abundance: many
CDR3nt: TGTGCCTGGAGCGGGGGGAACGGATACGAGCAGTACTTC
CDR3aa: CAWSGGNGYEQYF

v_gene: TRBV14
d_gene: .
j_gene: TRBJ2-1
abundance: many
CDR3nt: TGTGCCAGCAGCCAGGCCGGACTAGAGCAGTTCTTC
CDR3aa: CASSQAGLEQFF

v_gene: TRBV5-1
d_gene: .
j_gene: TRBJ2-1
abundance: many
CDR3nt: TGCGCCAGCAGCTTGAAACCGGAACCCTCCTACAATGAGCAGTTCTTC
CDR3aa: CASSLKPEPSYNEQFF

v_gene: TRBV5-1
d_gene: TRBD1
j_gene: TRBJ2-3
abundance: many
CDR3nt: TGCGCCAGCAGGCAGGGACAGTATGCAGATACGCAGTATTTT
CDR3aa: CASRQGQYADTQYF

v_gene: TRBV5-1
d_gene: TRBD1
j_gene: TRBJ2-2
abundance: few
CDR3nt: TGCGCCAGCAGCCAGGGGGATTCCGGGACAGGGGTGTCCGGGGAGCTGTTTTTT
CDR3aa: CASSQGDSGTGVSGELFF

v_gene: TRBV28
d_gene: TRBD1
j_gene: TRBJ2-2
abundance: many
CDR3nt: TGTGCCAGCAAAACAGGGGGCTCCGGGGAGCTGTTTTTT
CDR3aa: CASKTGGSGELFF

v_gene: TRBV20-1
d_gene: TRBD1
j_gene: TRBJ1-4
abundance: many
CDR3nt: TGCAGTGCTAGAGTACCGGGACAGGGTAATGAAAAACTGTTTTTT
CDR3aa: CSARVPGQGNEKLFF

v_gene: TRBV4-3
d_gene: TRBD1
j_gene: TRBJ1-1
abundance: many
CDR3nt: TGCGCCAGCAGCCAAAGGGGTCAGGGGGACACTGAAGCTTTCTTT
CDR3aa: CASSQRGQGDTEAFF

v_gene: TRBV6-2/TRBV6-3
d_gene: TRBD1
j_gene: TRBJ1-1
abundance: many
CDR3nt: TGTGCCAGCAGTTACCCCCGGACAGGGGCCGCATCCCGAATGAACACTGAAGCTTTCTTT
CDR3aa: CASSYPRTGAASRMNTEAFF

v_gene: TRBV20-1
d_gene: .
j_gene: TRBJ1-5
abundance: many
CDR3nt: TGCAGTGTCCGGCAGGGAAATCAGCCCCAGCATTTT
CDR3aa: CSVRQGNQPQHF

v_gene: TRBV7-6
d_gene: .
j_gene: TRBJ2-7
abundance: few
CDR3nt: TGTGCCAGCAGCTTAGAGCAGGGGAGCTCCTACGAGCAGTACTTC
CDR3aa: CASSLEQGSSYEQYF

v_gene: TRBV7-6
d_gene: .
j_gene: TRBJ1-5
abundance: many
CDR3nt: TGTGCCAGCAGCTTAGGTCAGGATCAGCCCCAGCATTTT
CDR3aa: CASSLGQDQPQHF

v_gene: TRBV5-1
d_gene: TRBD2
j_gene: TRBJ2-1
abundance: many
CDR3nt: TGCGCCAGCAGCCCCTCGACTAGCGGGGAGACAGGGCAGTTCTTC
CDR3aa: CASSPSTSGETGQFF

v_gene: TRBV28
d_gene: .
j_gene: TRBJ1-5
abundance: few
CDR3nt: TGTGCCAGTCGACCAGGTGGGAAAGATCAGCCCCAGCATTTT
CDR3aa: CASRPGGKDQPQHF

v_gene: TRBV2
d_gene: .
j_gene: TRBJ1-5
abundance: many
CDR3nt: TGTGCCAGCACGGAGACCGGCGGCAATCAGCCCCAGCATTTT
CDR3aa: CASTETGGNQPQHF

v_gene: TRBV6-1
d_gene: .
j_gene: TRBJ2-4
abundance: .
CDR3nt: TGTGCCAGCAGTCCAGGGGCCAAAAACATTCAGTACTTC
CDR3aa: CASSPGAKNIQYF

v_gene: TRBV19
d_gene: .
j_gene: TRBJ1-1
abundance: .
CDR3nt: TGTGCCAGCGGAGTGGGGACTGAAGCTTTCTTT
CDR3aa: CASGVGTEAFF

v_gene: TRBV6-1
d_gene: .
j_gene: TRBJ2-3
abundance: .
CDR3nt: TGTGCCGTTCCCCGGGTAGATACGCAGTATTTT
CDR3aa: CAVPRVDTQYF

v_gene: TRBV18
d_gene: .
j_gene: TRBJ1-1
abundance: .
CDR3nt: TGTGCCAGCTCACCGGCACAGATTGAAGCTTTCTTT
CDR3aa: CASSPAQIEAFF

v_gene: TRBV6-1
d_gene: TRBD2
j_gene: TRBJ2-3
abundance: .
CDR3nt: TGTGCCAGCGCTCTAGCGGGGGGGCGGACAGATACGCAGTATTTT
CDR3aa: CASALAGGRTDTQYF

v_gene: TRBV20-1
d_gene: .
j_gene: TRBJ1-6
abundance: .
CDR3nt: TGCAGTGCTAGAGCAGGGGCCAGCTCCTATAATTCACCCCTCCACTTT
CDR3aa: CSARAGASSYNSPLHF

v_gene: TRBV12-3/TRBV12-4
d_gene: .
j_gene: TRBJ2-2
abundance: .
CDR3nt: TGTGCCAGCACCACTGACTCCGGGGAGCTGTTTTTT
CDR3aa: CASTTDSGELFF

v_gene: TRBV7-9
d_gene: .
j_gene: TRBJ1-6
abundance: many
CDR3nt: TGTGCCAGCAGCCGCGACGCAACGACCCTCCACTTT
CDR3aa: CASSRDATTLHF

v_gene: TRBV9
d_gene: .
j_gene: TRBJ2-4
abundance: many
CDR3nt: TGTGCCAGCAGCTTTAGGGGCAGGGAAGACATTCAGTACTTC
CDR3aa: CASSFRGREDIQYF

v_gene: TRBV7-2
d_gene: .
j_gene: TRBJ2-3
abundance: few
CDR3nt: TGTGCCAGCAGCCACAGGGGGGGGCAAGATACGCAGTATTTT
CDR3aa: CASSHRGGQDTQYF

v_gene: TRBV7-2
d_gene: .
j_gene: TRBJ2-7
abundance: many
CDR3nt: TGTGCCAGCAGCCAAGGACAGATCTACGAGCAGTACTTC
CDR3aa: CASSQGQIYEQYF

v_gene: TRBV7-6
d_gene: TRBD1
j_gene: TRBJ2-5
abundance: many
CDR3nt: TGTGCCAGCAGCCCCCAACAGGGGGCCAACCAAGAGACCCAGTACTTC
CDR3aa: CASSPQQGANQETQYF

v_gene: TRBV6-1
d_gene: .
j_gene: TRBJ1-2
abundance: many
CDR3nt: TGTGCCAGCAGCGACTGGCCCAATAACTATGGCTACACCTTC
CDR3aa: CASSDWPNNYGYTF

v_gene: TRBV11-2
d_gene: .
j_gene: TRBJ2-1
abundance: many
CDR3nt: TGTGCCAGCAGCGTAGCGGATGAGCAGTTCTTC
CDR3aa: CASSVADEQFF